Listed here is a single TCR beta chain. It has no known antigen specificity. No base quality values were provided; no much bigger clone lies one nucleotide off. The data derive from a study of blood T cell repertoires in COVID-19 (dated by TCRdb to the early 2020s). General notes on the study: Samples from collaborators originated in the United States, Italy and Spain and spanned both the acute and convalescent phases of COVID-19. The material from the prospective study consisted of cDNA or gDNA derived from T cells, B-cell-depleted T cells, or PBMCs. Samples came from the ongoing ImmuneRACE study (first 160 participants) plus 1,254 subjects from 6 global collaborators. Deeply sampled blood TCRbeta repertoires from subjects exposed to, actively infected with, or recovered from COVID-19 were included in the dataset. A freely available public database, intended as a resource for researchers studying the immune response to SARS-CoV-2, is where the repertoires were released. HLA class I and class II types, where available, came from metadata supplied by the sample provider rather than from assay-based typing. Nearly every sample came with metadata listing a de-identified subject ID, COVID-19 status, age in years and sex.

The immunoSEQ Assay, a bias-controlled multiplex PCR, was used to amplify TCRbeta CDR3 regions from genomic DNA. The original methods were these. Nucleated cell counts per sample were estimated from amplification of reference gene primers within the assay. To quantify the absolute abundance of each unique TCRbeta CDR3 rearrangement, sequence reads were collapsed and filtered. For each sample, productive Simpson clonality was calculated as the square root of Simpson's diversity index across productive rearrangements. Here the immuneACCESS table is served through TCRdb, limited to in-frame sequences with V and J called. Missing clones are a known gap in these copies; in checked studies unresolved V genes cover under half, and the rest lacks a known reason. V, J and clone size were drawn from that table, and D and trimming were deduced from the DNA. The sample table records some 210,000 clones; 80% of these occur just once. 4.3% of the sample goes to the ten largest clones.

The germline V gene encodes CDR1 SGHNT and CDR2 YYREEE (reference sequence). The CDR3 runs 14 amino acids, cysteine and phenylalanine included. The CDR3 DNA has 42 bases and is translated from base 1. Trimming removed 3 bases from V and 1 base from J; the gene matches leave 0 bases unexplained. Participants in the prospective study were aged roughly 18 to 90 years, lived in under 30 United States geographic areas, and enrolled through a virtual design. To assign participants to cohorts, the prospective study relied on clinical history that participants themselves reported in a screening survey and a study questionnaire. In the prospective study, mobile phlebotomists collected whole blood, serum and a nasopharyngeal or oropharyngeal swab from each participant. Participants in the prospective study had the option to provide additional blood draws and questionnaires over an approximately 2-month period. Prospective study blood samples were shipped either frozen or at room temperature before DNA extraction.

Study-wide conclusions, independent of this receptor: The amount of clinical and demographic metadata varied by source and participant and was provided uncurated.

The clonotype originates from a man aged 25 to 40 with acute COVID-19. The specimen was PBMCs or T cells enriched from blood (not recorded which). The chain is encoded by TRBV5-4 joined to TRBJ1-3, with 8 bases matching TRBD1. The bases are TGTGCCAGCAGCTGGACAGGGTCTGGAAACACCATATATTTT. Its protein reads: CASSWTGSGNTIYF.